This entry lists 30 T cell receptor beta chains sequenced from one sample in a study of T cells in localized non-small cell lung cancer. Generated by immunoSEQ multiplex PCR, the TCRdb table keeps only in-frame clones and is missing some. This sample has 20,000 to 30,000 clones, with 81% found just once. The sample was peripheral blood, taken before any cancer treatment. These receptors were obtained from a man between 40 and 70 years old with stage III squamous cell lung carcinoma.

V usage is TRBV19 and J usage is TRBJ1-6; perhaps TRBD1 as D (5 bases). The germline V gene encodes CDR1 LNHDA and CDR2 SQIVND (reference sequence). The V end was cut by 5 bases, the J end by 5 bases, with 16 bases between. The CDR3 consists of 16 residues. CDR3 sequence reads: CASSLRGTGNNSPLHF. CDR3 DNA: TGTGCCAGTAGTCTCCGAGGGACGGGTAATAATTCACCCCTCCACTTT.

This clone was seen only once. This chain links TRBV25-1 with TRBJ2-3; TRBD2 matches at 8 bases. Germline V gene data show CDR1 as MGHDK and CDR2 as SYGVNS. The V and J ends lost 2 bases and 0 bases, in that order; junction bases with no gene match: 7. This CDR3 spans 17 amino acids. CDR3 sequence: CASSEVIAGTSTDTQYF. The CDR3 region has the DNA TGTGCCAGCAGTGAAGTTATAGCGGGAACGAGCACAGATACGCAGTATTTT.

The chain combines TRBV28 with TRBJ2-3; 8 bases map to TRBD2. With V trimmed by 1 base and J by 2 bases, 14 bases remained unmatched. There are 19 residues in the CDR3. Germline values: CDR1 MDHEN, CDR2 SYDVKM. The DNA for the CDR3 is TGTGCCAGCAGTTTATATGCTGTCGCGGGGGGAGCTACCACAGATACGCAGTATTTT. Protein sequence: CASSLYAVAGGATTDTQYF.

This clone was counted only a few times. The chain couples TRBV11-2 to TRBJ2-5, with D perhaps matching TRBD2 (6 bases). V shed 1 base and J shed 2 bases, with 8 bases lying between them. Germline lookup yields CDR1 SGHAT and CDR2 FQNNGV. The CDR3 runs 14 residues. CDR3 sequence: CASSLGSGQETQYF. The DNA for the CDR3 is TGTGCCAGCAGCTTAGGGAGCGGGCAAGAGACCCAGTACTTC.

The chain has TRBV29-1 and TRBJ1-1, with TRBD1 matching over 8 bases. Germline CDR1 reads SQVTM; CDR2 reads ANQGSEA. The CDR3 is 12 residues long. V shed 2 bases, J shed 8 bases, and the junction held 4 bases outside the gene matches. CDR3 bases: TGCAGCGTTGAAACAGGGGGGAAAGAAGCTTTCTTT. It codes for CSVETGGKEAFF. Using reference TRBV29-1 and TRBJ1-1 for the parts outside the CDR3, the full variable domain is SAVISQKPSRDICQRGTSLTIQCQVDSQVTMMFWYRQQPGQSLTLIATANQGSEATYESGFVIDKFPISRPNLTFSTLTVSNMSPEDSSIYLCSVETGGKEAFFGQGTRLTVV.

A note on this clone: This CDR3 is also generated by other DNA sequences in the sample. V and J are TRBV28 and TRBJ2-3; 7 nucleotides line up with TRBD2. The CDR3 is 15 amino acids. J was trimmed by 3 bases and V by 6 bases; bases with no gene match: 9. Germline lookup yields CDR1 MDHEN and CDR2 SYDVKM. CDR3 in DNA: TGTGCCAGCAGGGTCCGAGCGGGGCCTACAGATACGCAGTATTTT. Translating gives CASRVRAGPTDTQYF.

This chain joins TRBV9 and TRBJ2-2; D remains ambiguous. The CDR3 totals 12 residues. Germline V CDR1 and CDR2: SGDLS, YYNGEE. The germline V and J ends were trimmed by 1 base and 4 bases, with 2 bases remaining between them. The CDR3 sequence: CASSVPTGELFF. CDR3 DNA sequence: TGTGCCAGCAGCGTACCCACCGGGGAGCTGTTTTTT.

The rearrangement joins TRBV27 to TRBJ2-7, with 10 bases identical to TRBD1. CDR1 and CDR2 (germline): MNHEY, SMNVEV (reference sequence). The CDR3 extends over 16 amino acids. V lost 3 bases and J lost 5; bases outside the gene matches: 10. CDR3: CASSFILDRGINEQYF. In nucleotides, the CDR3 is TGTGCCAGCAGTTTCATTTTGGACAGGGGGATAAACGAGCAGTACTTC.

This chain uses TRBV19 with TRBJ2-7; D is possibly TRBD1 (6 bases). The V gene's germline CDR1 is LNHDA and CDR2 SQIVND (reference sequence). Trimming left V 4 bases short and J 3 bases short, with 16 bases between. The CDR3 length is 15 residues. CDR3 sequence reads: CASSTLPGEGYEQYF. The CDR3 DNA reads TGTGCCAGTAGTACCCTCCCAGGGGAAGGCTACGAGCAGTACTTC.

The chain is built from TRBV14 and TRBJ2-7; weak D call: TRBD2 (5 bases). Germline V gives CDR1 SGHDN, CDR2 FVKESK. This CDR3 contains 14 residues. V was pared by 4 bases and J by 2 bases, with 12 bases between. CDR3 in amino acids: CASSLGLPPYEQYV. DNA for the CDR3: TGTGCCAGCAGCCTAGGACTCCCCCCCTACGAGCAGTACGTC.

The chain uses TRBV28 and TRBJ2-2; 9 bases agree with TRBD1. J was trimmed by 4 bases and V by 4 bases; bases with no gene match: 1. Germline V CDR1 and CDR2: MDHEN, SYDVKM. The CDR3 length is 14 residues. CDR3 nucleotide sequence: TGTGCCAGCAGTTCGACAGGGGGCACCGGGGAGCTGTTTTTT. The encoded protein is CASSSTGGTGELFF.

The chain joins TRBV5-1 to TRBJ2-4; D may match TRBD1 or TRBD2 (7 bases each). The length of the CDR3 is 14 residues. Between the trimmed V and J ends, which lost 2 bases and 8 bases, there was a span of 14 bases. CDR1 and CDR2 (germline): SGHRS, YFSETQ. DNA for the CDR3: TGCGCCAGCAGCTTAGCAGGGGGGGCGGACATTCAGTACTTC. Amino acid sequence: CASSLAGGADIQYF.

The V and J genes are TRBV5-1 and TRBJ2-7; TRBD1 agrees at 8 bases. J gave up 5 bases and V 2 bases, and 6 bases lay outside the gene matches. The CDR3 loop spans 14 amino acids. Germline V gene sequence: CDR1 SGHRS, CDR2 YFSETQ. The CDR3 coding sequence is TGCGCCAGCAGCTTCCCGACAGGGGTACACGAGCAGTACGTC. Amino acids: CASSFPTGVHEQYV.

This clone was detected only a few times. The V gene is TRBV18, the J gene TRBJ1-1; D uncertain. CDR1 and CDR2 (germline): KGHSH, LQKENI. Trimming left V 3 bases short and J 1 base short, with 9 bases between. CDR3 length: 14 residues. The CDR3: CASSPGQANTEAFF. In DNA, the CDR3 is TGTGCCAGCTCACCTGGCCAGGCGAACACTGAAGCTTTCTTT. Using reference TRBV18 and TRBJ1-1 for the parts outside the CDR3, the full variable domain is NAGVMQNPRHLVRRRGQEARLRCSPMKGHSHVYWYRQLPEEGLKFMVYLQKENIIDESGMPKERFSAEFPKEGPSILRIQQVVRGDSAAYFCASSPGQANTEAFFGQGTRLTVV.

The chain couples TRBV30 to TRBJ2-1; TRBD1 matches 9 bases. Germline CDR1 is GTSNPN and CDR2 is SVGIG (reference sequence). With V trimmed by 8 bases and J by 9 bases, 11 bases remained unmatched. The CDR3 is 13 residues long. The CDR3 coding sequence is TGTGCCCGGGCCACCGGGACAGGGCTTGAGCAGTTCTTC. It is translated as CARATGTGLEQFF.

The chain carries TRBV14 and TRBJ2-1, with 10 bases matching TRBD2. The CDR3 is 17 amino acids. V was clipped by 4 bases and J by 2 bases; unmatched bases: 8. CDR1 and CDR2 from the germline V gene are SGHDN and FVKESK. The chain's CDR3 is CASSPRLAGSAYNEQFF. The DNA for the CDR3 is TGTGCCAGCAGCCCTCGACTAGCGGGCTCGGCCTACAATGAGCAGTTCTTC.

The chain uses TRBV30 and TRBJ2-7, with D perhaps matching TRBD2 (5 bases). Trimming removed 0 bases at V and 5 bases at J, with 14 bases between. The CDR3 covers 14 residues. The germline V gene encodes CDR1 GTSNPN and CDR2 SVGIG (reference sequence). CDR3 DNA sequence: TGTGCCTGGAGTGTAAATTCGGGGTTGGACGAGCAGTACTTC. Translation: CAWSVNSGLDEQYF.

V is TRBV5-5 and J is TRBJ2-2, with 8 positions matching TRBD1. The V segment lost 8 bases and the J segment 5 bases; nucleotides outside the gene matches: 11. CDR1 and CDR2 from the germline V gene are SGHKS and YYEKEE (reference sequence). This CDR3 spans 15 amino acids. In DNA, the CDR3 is TGTGCCAGTAGAACCGGGACAGGATTAACCGGGGAGCTGTTTTTT. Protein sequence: CASRTGTGLTGELFF.

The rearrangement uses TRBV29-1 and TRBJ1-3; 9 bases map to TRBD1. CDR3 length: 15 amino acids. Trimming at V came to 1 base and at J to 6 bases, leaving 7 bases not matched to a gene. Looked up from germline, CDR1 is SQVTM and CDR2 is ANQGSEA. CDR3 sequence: CSVEAPGQGVNTIYF. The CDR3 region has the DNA TGCAGCGTTGAAGCTCCGGGACAGGGAGTAAACACCATATATTTT.

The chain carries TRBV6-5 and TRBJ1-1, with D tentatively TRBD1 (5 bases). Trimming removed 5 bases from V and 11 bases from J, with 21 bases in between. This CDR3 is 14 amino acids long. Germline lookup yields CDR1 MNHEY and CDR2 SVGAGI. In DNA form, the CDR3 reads TGTGCCAGCAGTCCGAACGCCATTCGGGGGTATGCTTTCTTT. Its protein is CASSPNAIRGYAFF.

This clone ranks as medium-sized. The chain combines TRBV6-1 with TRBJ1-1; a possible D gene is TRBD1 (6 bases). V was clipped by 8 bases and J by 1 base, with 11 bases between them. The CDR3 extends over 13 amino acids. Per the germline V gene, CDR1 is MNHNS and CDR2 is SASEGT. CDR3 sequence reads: CASGWGQNTEAFF. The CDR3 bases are TGTGCCAGCGGGTGGGGGCAGAACACTGAAGCTTTCTTT.

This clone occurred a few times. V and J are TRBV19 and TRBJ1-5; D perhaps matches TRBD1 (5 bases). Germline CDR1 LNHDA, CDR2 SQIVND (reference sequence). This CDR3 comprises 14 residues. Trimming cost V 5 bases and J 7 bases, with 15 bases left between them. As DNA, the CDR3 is TGTGCCAGTAGTGCCCAGGGATCAGGGCAGCCCCAGCATTTT. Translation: CASSAQGSGQPQHF.

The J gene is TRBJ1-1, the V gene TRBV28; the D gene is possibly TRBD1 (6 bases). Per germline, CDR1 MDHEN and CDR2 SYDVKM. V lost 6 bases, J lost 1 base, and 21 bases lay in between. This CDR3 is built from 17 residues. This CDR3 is CASSPRGTTHPNTEAFF. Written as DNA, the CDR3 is TGTGCCAGCAGCCCCCGCGGGACAACTCATCCGAACACTGAAGCTTTCTTT. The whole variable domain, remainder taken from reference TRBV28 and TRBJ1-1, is DVKVTQSSRYLVKRTGEKVFLECVQDMDHENMFWYRQDPGLGLRLIYFSYDVKMKEKGDIPEGYSVSREKKERFSLILESASTNQTSMYLCASSPRGTTHPNTEAFFGQGTRLTVV.

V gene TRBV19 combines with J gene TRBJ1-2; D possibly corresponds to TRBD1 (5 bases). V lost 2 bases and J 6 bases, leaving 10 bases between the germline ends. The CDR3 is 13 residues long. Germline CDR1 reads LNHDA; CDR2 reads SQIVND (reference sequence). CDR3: CASSIWTNDGYTF. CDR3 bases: TGTGCCAGTAGTATATGGACAAATGATGGCTACACCTTC.

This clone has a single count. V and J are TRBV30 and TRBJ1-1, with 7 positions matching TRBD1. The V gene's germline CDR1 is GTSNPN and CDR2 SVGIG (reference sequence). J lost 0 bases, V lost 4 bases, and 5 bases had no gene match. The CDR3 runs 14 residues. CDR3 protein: CAWTGGQLNTEAFF. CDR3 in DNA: TGTGCCTGGACAGGGGGTCAATTGAACACTGAAGCTTTCTTT.

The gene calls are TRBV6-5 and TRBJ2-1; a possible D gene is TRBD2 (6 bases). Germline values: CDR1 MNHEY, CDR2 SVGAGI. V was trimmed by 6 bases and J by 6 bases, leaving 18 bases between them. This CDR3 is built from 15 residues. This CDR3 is CASRGRLDSGNEQFF. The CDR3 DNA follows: TGTGCCAGCAGGGGCCGATTAGATAGCGGCAATGAGCAGTTCTTC.

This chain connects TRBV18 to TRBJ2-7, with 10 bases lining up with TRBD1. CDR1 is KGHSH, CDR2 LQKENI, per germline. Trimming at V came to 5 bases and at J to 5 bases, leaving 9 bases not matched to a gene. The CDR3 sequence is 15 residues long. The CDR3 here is CASSARGQGLDEQYF. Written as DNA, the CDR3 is TGTGCCAGCTCAGCCAGGGGACAGGGGTTGGACGAGCAGTACTTC.

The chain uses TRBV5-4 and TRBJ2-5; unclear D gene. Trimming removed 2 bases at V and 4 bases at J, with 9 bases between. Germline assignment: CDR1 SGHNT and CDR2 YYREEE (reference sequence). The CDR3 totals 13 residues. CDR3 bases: TGTGCCAGCAGCTTAGGTGGTCTAGAGACCCAGTACTTC. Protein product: CASSLGGLETQYF.

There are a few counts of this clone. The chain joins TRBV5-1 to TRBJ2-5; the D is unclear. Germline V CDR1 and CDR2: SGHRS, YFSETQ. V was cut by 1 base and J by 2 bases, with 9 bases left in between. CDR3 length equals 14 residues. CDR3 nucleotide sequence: TGCGCCAGCAGCTTGACGTCCTATCAAGAGACCCAGTACTTC. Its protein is CASSLTSYQETQYF.

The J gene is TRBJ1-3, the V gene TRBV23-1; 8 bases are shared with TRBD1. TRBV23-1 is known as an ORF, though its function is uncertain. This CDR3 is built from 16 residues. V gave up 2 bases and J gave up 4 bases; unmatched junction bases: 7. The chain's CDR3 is CASSQPRTGSGNTIYF. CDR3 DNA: TGCGCCAGCAGTCAACCCCGGACAGGGTCCGGAAACACCATATATTTT.